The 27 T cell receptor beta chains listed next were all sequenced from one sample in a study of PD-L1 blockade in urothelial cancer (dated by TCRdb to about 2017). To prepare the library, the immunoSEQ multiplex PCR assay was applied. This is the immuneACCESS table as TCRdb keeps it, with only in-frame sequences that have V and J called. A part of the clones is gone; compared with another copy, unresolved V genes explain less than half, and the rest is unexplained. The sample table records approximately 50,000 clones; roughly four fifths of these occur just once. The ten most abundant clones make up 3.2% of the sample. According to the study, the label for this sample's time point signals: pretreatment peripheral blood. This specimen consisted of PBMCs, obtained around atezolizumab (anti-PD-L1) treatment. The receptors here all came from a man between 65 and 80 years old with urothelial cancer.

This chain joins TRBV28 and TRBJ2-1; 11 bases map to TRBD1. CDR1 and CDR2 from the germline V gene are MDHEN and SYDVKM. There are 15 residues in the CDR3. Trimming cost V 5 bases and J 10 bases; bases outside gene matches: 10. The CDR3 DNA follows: TGTGCCAGCAGTCCTGGACAGGGGGCCGTTTGGGAGCAGTTCTTC. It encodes CASSPGQGAVWEQFF.

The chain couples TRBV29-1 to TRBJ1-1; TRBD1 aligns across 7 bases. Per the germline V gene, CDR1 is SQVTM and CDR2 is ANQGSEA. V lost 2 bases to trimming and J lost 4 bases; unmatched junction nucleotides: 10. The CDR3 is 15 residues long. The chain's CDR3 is CSVELLGGLGTEAFF. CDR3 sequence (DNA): TGCAGCGTTGAATTACTAGGGGGCCTCGGCACTGAAGCTTTCTTT.

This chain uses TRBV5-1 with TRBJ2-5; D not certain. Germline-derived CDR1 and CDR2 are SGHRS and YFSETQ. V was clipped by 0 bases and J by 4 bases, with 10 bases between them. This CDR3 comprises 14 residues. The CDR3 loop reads CASSLDRLGETQYF. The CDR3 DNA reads TGCGCCAGCAGCTTGGACCGCCTCGGAGAGACCCAGTACTTC.

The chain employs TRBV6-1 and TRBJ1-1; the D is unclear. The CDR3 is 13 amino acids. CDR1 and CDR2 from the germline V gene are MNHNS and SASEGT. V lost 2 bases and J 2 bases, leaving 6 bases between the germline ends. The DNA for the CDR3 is TGTGCCAGCAGTGAATTAAGCAACACTGAAGCTTTCTTT. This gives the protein CASSELSNTEAFF.

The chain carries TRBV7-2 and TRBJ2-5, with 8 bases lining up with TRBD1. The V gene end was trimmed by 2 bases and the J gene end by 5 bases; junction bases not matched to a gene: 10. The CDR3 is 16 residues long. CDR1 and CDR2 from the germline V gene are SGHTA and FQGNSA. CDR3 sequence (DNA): TGTGCCAGCAGCTTACAATTCGCAGGGGGCGGGGAGACCCAGTACTTC. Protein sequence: CASSLQFAGGGETQYF. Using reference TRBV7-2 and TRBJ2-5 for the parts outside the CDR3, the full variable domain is GAGVSQSPSNKVTEKGKDVELRCDPISGHTALYWYRQSLGQGLEFLIYFQGNSAPDKSGLPSDRFSAERTGGSVSTLTIQRTQQEDSAVYLCASSLQFAGGGETQYFGPGTRLLVL.

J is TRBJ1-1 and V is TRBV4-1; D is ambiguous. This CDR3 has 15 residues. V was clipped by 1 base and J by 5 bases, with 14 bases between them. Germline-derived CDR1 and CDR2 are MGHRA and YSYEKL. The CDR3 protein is CASSQGFGRRTEAFF. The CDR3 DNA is TGCGCCAGCAGCCAAGGGTTCGGACGGAGGACTGAAGCTTTCTTT.

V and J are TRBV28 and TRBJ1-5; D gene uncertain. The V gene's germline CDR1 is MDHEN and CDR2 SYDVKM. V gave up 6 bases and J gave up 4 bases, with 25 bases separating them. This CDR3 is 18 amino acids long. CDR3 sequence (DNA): TGTGCCAGCAGACGGGCGCTCGGTGGCGGGGTGCTGAATCAGCCCCAGCATTTT. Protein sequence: CASRRALGGGVLNQPQHF.

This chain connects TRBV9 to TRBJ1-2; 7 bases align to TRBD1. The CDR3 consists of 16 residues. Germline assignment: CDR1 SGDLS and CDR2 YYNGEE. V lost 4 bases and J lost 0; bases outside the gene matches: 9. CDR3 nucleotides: TGTGCCAGCAGCTCAGACAGGGTTAGTCCTAACTATGGCTACACCTTC. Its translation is CASSSDRVSPNYGYTF.

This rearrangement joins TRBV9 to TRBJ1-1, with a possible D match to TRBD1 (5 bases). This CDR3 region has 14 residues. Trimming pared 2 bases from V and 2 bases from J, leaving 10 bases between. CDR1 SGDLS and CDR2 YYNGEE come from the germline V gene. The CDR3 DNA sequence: TGTGCCAGCAGCGTCCGACAGTCAAACACTGAAGCTTTCTTT. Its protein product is CASSVRQSNTEAFF.

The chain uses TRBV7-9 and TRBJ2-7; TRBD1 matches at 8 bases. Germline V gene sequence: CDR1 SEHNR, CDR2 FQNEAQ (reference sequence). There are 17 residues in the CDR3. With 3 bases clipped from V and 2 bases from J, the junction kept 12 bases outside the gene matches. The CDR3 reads CASSFLHGQGEPYEQYF. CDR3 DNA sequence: TGTGCCAGCAGCTTTCTCCATGGACAGGGCGAACCCTACGAGCAGTACTTC.

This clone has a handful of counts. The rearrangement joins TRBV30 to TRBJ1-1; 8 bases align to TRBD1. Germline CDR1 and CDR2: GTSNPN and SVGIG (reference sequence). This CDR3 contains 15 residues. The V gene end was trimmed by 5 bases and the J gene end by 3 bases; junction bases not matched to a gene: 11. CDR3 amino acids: CAWRSQGVLDTEAFF. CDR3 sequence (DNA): TGTGCCTGGCGTTCACAGGGGGTTTTGGACACTGAAGCTTTCTTT.

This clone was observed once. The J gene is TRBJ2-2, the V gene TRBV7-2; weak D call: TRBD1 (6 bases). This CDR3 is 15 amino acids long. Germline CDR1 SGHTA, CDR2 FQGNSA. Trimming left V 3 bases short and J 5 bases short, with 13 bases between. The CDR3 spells CASSFGGLGTGELFF. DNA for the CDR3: TGTGCCAGCAGCTTTGGGGGCCTAGGGACCGGGGAGCTGTTTTTT.

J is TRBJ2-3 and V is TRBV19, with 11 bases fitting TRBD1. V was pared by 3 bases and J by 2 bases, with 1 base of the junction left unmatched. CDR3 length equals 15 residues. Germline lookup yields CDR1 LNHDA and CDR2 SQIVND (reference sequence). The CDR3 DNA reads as TGTGCCAGTAGTATCGGACAGGGGGCCACAGATACGCAGTATTTT. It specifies CASSIGQGATDTQYF. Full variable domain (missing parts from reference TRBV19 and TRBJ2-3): DGGITQSPKYLFRKEGQNVTLSCEQNLNHDAMYWYRQDPGQGLRLIYYSQIVNDFQKGDIAEGYSVSREKKESFPLTVTSAQKNPTAFYLCASSIGQGATDTQYFGPGTRLTVL.

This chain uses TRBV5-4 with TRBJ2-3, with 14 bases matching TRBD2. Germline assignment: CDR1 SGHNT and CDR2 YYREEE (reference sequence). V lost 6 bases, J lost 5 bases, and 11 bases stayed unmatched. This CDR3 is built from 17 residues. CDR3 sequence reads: CASNRLAGGDGRDTQYF. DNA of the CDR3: TGTGCCAGCAACCGACTAGCGGGAGGGGATGGTAGAGATACGCAGTATTTT. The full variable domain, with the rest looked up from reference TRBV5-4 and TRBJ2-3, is ETGVTQSPTHLIKTRGQQVTLRCSSQSGHNTVSWYQQALGQGPQFIFQYYREEENGRGNFPPRFSGLQFPNYSSELNVNALELDDSALYLCASNRLAGGDGRDTQYFGPGTRLTVL.

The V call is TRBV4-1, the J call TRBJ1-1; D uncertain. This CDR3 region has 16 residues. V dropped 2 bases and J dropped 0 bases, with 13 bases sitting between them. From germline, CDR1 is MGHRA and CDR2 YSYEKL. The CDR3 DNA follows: TGCGCCAGCAGCCAATTGTTCCCAGTGCTGAACACTGAAGCTTTCTTT. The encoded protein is CASSQLFPVLNTEAFF.

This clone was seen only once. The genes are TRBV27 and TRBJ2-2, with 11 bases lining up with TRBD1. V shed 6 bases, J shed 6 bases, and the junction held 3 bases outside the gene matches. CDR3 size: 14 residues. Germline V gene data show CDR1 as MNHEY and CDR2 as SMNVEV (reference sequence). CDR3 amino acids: CASRDRGLAGELFF. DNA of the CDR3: TGTGCCAGCAGGGACAGGGGGCTGGCCGGGGAGCTGTTTTTT.

The CDR3 coding sequence is TGTGCCAGCAGCTTAGTGGCGGGGGCAGATACGCAGTATTTT. It yields the protein CASSLVAGADTQYF. This rearrangement joins TRBV11-3 to TRBJ2-3; TRBD2 matches 7 bases. This CDR3 contains 14 residues. V dropped 1 base and J dropped 4; count of bases not matched to a gene: 2. The germline V gene encodes CDR1 SGHNT and CDR2 YENEEA.

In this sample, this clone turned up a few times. The CDR3 spells CASSSGGWTRVNEQFF. The CDR3 DNA follows: TGTGCCAGCAGTAGCGGTGGCTGGACTAGGGTCAATGAGCAGTTCTTC. The chain has TRBV28 and TRBJ2-1, with 7 bases that match TRBD2. With 5 bases clipped from V and 6 bases from J, the junction kept 13 bases outside the gene matches. The germline gives CDR1 MDHEN, CDR2 SYDVKM. CDR3 length: 16 residues.

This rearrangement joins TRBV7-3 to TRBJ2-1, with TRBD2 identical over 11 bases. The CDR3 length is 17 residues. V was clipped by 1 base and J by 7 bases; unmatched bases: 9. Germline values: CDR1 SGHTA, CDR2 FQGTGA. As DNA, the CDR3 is TGTGCCAGCAGCTTAAACGCCGCTAGCGGGAGGCTGAATGAGCAGTTCTTC. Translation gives CASSLNAASGRLNEQFF. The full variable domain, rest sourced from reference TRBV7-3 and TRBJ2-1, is GAGVSQTPSNKVTEKGKYVELRCDPISGHTALYWYRQSLGQGPEFLIYFQGTGAADDSGLPNDRFFAVRPEGSVSTLKIQRTERGDSAVYLCASSLNAASGRLNEQFFGPGTRLTVL.

The CDR3 DNA reads TGTGCCAGCAGTTTCCTCCCGCAGTACCAAGAGACCCAGTACTTC. Translation: CASSFLPQYQETQYF. V and J are TRBV27 and TRBJ2-5, with D unclear. V was shortened by 3 bases and J by 0 bases, with 11 bases between the two germline ends. The V gene's germline CDR1 is MNHEY and CDR2 SMNVEV (reference sequence). The CDR3 is made up of 15 amino acids.

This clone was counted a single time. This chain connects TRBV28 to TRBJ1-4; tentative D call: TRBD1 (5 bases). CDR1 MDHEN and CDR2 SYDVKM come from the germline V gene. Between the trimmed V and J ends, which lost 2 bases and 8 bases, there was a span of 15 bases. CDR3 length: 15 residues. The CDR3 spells CASSLGGQGEEKLFF. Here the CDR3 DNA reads TGTGCCAGCAGTTTAGGAGGGCAGGGTGAGGAAAAACTGTTTTTT. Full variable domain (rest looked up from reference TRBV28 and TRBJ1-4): DVKVTQSSRYLVKRTGEKVFLECVQDMDHENMFWYRQDPGLGLRLIYFSYDVKMKEKGDIPEGYSVSREKKERFSLILESASTNQTSMYLCASSLGGQGEEKLFFGSGTQLSVL.

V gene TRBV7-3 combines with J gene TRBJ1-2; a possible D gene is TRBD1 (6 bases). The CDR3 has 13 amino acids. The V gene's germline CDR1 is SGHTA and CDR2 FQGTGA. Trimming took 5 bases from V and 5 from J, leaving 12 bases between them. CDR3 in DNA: TGTGCCAGCAGCCCGGGGCAGGGGTATGGCTACACCTTC. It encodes CASSPGQGYGYTF.

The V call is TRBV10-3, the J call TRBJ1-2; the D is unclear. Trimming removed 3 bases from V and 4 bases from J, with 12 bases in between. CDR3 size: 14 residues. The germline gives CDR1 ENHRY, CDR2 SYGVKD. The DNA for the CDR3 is TGTGCCATCAGTGATCCAGGTCGAGTCTATGGCTACACCTTC. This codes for CAISDPGRVYGYTF.

The CDR3 DNA is TGTGCCAGCAGCTTAACGGGGGCAGGTGTGGAGGAGACCCAGTACTTC. Protein product: CASSLTGAGVEETQYF. The gene calls are TRBV7-3 and TRBJ2-5; maybe TRBD1 (6 bases). The germline gives CDR1 SGHTA, CDR2 FQGTGA. This CDR3 has 16 residues. V lost 0 bases and J 5 bases, leaving 16 bases between the germline ends. The full variable domain, completed using reference TRBV7-3 and TRBJ2-5, is GAGVSQTPSNKVTEKGKYVELRCDPISGHTALYWYRQSLGQGPEFLIYFQGTGAADDSGLPNDRFFAVRPEGSVSTLKIQRTERGDSAVYLCASSLTGAGVEETQYFGPGTRLLVL.

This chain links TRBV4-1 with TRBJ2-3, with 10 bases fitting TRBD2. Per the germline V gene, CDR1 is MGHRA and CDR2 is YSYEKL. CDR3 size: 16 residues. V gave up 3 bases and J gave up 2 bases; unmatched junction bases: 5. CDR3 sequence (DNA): TGCGCCAGCAGCCACGGGACTAGCGATTACACAGATACGCAGTATTTT. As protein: CASSHGTSDYTDTQYF.

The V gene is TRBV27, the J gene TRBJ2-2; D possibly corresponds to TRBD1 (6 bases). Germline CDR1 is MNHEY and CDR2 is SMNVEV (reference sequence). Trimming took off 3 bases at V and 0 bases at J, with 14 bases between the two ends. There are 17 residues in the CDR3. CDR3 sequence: CASSFGTGLANTGELFF. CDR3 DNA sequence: TGTGCCAGCAGTTTTGGAACAGGGCTTGCGAACACCGGGGAGCTGTTTTTT.

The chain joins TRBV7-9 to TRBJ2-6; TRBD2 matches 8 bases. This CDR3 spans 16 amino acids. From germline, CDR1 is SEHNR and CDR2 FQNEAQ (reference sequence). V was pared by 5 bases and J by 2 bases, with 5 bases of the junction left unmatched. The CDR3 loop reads CASSPAGGAGANVLTF. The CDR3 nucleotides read TGTGCCAGCAGCCCCGCGGGGGGTGCTGGGGCCAACGTCCTGACTTTC.